The entry that follows covers one T cell receptor beta chain sequence. The entry originates in a study of blood T cell repertoires in COVID-19. Study in general: Donors in the United States, Italy and Spain gave samples during acute or convalescent COVID-19.

Using immunoSEQ multiplex PCR, the repertoire was profiled, and TCRdb retains in-frame clones only, with some absent. The sample includes around 300,000 clones, approximately 88% seen only once; the top ten take 1.6%. V was pared by 5 bases and J by 4 bases, with 26 bases between. Germline V gene data show CDR1 as SGHVS and CDR2 as FQNEAQ. This CDR3 spans 18 amino acids. The sequenced sample consisted of peripheral blood. The chain combines TRBV7-8 with TRBJ1-2; a weak D match, TRBD1 (6 bases). This TCR was recovered from a young woman with COVID-19, enrolled during active disease. CDR3 nucleotides: TGTGCCAGCAGCCCCCGGGCAGCAAGTTTGGACAGTCTCTATGGCTACACCTTC. Protein: CASSPRAASLDSLYGYTF.